The 7 T cell receptor beta chains presented below share a single source sample, sequenced in a study of shared T cell receptors in the human thymus. The method was immunoSEQ multiplex PCR; TCRdb's version includes in-frame clones alone and lacks a portion of them. The table has 700,000 to 750,000 clones, over 75% seen once. The sample also formed part of further work on human thymus T cells.

Sequenced sample: thymocytes. The receptors stem from a girl in the first two years of life with a congenital heart defect.

To note about this clone: Mismatch with germline at one junction end may stem from a read error. The chain carries TRBV7-7 and TRBJ2-2, with 7 bases that match TRBD1. CDR3 length: 17 amino acids. Germline CDR1 reads SSHAT; CDR2 reads FNYEAQ (reference sequence). For the CDR3, the DNA is TGTGCTAGCAGCTTAGGGGGCCGAGACAGGAACACCGGGGAGCTGTTTTTT. Translated, it gives CASSLGGRDRNTGELFF.

The rearrangement joins TRBV7-8 to TRBJ1-1; a possible D gene is TRBD1 (5 bases). Trimming removed 1 base at V and 5 bases at J, with 11 bases between. Germline V gene lookup returns CDR1 SGHVS and CDR2 FQNEAQ. The CDR3 is made up of 14 amino acids. The CDR3 sequence: CASSLDRRSTEAFF. Here the CDR3 DNA reads TGTGCCAGCAGCTTAGACAGGCGCTCGACTGAAGCTTTCTTT.

This clone was picked up a small number of times. The rearrangement links TRBV9 to TRBJ2-3; the D gene is possibly TRBD1 (6 bases). Germline V gene data show CDR1 as SGDLS and CDR2 as YYNGEE. Between the trimmed V and J ends, which lost 0 bases and 4 bases, there was a span of 18 bases. The CDR3 spans 17 residues. The chain's CDR3 is CASSVGGWTDRPDTQYF. CDR3 DNA sequence: TGTGCCAGCAGCGTAGGGGGATGGACAGACCGGCCAGATACGCAGTATTTT.

The J gene is TRBJ1-6, the V gene TRBV28; D gene ambiguous. Trimming left V 7 bases short and J 6 bases short, with 10 bases between. The germline V gene encodes CDR1 MDHEN and CDR2 SYDVKM. The CDR3 totals 13 residues. CDR3 bases: TGTGCCAGCACTCCTTCCCCTAATTCACCCCTCCACTTT. This codes for CASTPSPNSPLHF. Drawing the rest from reference TRBV28 and TRBJ1-6, the complete variable domain is DVKVTQSSRYLVKRTGEKVFLECVQDMDHENMFWYRQDPGLGLRLIYFSYDVKMKEKGDIPEGYSVSREKKERFSLILESASTNQTSMYLCASTPSPNSPLHFGNGTRLTVT.

The chain recombines TRBV19 with TRBJ2-7; D is uncertain. Trimming stripped 5 bases from V and 2 bases from J, with 10 bases between. The V gene's germline CDR1 is LNHDA and CDR2 SQIVND (reference sequence). The CDR3 is made up of 13 amino acids. In DNA form, the CDR3 reads TGTGCCAGTAGTTGTAACAAAACCTACGAGCAGTACTTC. Translation: CASSCNKTYEQYF.

The CDR3, as DNA: TGTGCCAGCAGTTTAATTGATCGCGGGACAGGGGTTGGCACCTACAATGAGCAGTTCTTC. Its translation: CASSLIDRGTGVGTYNEQFF. The chain combines TRBV27 with TRBJ2-1; 10 bases agree with TRBD1. CDR3 length: 20 residues. Germline V gene data show CDR1 as MNHEY and CDR2 as SMNVEV (reference sequence). V lost 2 bases to trimming and J lost 2 bases; unmatched junction nucleotides: 15.

The V gene is TRBV6-5, the J gene TRBJ1-5; 7 nucleotides line up with TRBD1. With V trimmed by 5 bases and J by 5 bases, 9 bases remained unmatched. The CDR3 runs to 15 residues. Germline loops: CDR1 MNHEY, CDR2 SVGAGI. CDR3 nucleotide sequence: TGTGCCAGCAGTAGCCGACAGGGTCGGCATCAGCCCCAGCATTTT. This encodes CASSSRQGRHQPQHF.